This is a list of T cell receptor beta chains from one sample in a study of CD8 T cells in ankylosing spondylitis. TCRdb called the 5' RACE reads again in MiXCR, with one record for every CDR3 protein. The sample contains more than 250,000 distinct CDR3 sequences, 8% of which appear only once. Sequences were obtained from blood, either unsorted or a sorted T cell fraction (not recorded which). These receptors all stem from a male donor with ankylosing spondylitis. Both conserved end residues are part of each CDR3. Each record gives: V gene, clone size, D gene, J gene, CDR3 DNA, CDR3 protein. D genes are given only for firm matches. The listing skips clone size in some rows; elsewhere it reads once, few, many or a size class.

>TRBV4-3|few|.|TRBJ1-3
TGCGCCAGCAGCCAGCTGAACTCTGGAAACACCATATATTTT
CASSQLNSGNTIYF
>TRBV4-2|few|TRBD1|TRBJ2-6
TGTGCCAGCAGCTTTTCCGGGACAGGGGTATCTGGGGCCAACGTCCTGACTTTC
CASSFSGTGVSGANVLTF
>TRBV7-3|.|.|TRBJ2-2
TGTGCCAGCAGCTTATCTGGAGGCGGGACCGGGGAGCTGTTTTTT
CASSLSGGGTGELFF
>TRBV3-1|.|TRBD2|TRBJ2-5
TGTGCCAGCAGCCACCCCAGCGGGAGTAGCGGGAGCCAAGAGACCCAGTACTTC
CASSHPSGSSGSQETQYF
>TRBV7-9|.|.|TRBJ2-3
TGTGCCAGCAGCTTAGCGGTTGGGCGCACAGATACGCAGTATTTT
CASSLAVGRTDTQYF
>TRBV12-3/TRBV12-4|.|.|TRBJ2-2
TGTGCCAGCATCGTGGAAGCCGGGGAGCTGTTTTTT
CASIVEAGELFF
>TRBV5-5|few|.|TRBJ1-1
TGTGCCAGCAGCTGGGTGGGATCCAGGATGAACACTGAAGCTTTCTTT
CASSWVGSRMNTEAFF
>TRBV15|.|.|TRBJ2-7
TGTGCCACCAGCAGGTTCCCTCCTAGCGCAACCTCCTACGAGCAGTACTTC
CATSRFPPSATSYEQYF
>TRBV12-3/TRBV12-4|many|.|TRBJ2-3
TGTGCCAGTCAAAAACTAAGCACAGATACGCAGTATTTT
CASQKLSTDTQYF
>TRBV5-6|.|.|TRBJ1-1
TGTGCCAGCAGCTTTCGTACAGAGATGAACACTGAAGCTTTCTTT
CASSFRTEMNTEAFF
>TRBV5-1|many|.|TRBJ2-1
TGCGCCAGCAGCCCCCGTGATATGGGAGTCAAGGGTGAGCAGTTCTTC
CASSPRDMGVKGEQFF
>TRBV5-1|.|.|TRBJ2-5
TGCGCCAGCAGCAAGGACTTAGAGACCCAGTACTTC
CASSKDLETQYF
>TRBV11-2|many|.|TRBJ2-5
TGTGCCAGCAGCCCTTTGAGATCGCAAGAGACCCAGTACTTC
CASSPLRSQETQYF